This TCR beta chain appears in the sequencing data of a study of human T cells and chemical hapten exposure. Study-wide results and limits: Sensitizing to DPC left TCRs with a frequency above 1 in 1000 unaltered. Alopecia was present in the donors, so their immune response may differ from healthy people's. The formation of large CDR3 similarity clusters by expanded TCRs significantly exceeded that of controls.

This sample's time point: patch test 1, 2 weeks after DPC sensitization. Specified treatment: therapeutic diphenylcyclopropenone sensitization with weekly scalp DPC. CDR1 MNHEY and CDR2 SVGAGI come from the germline V gene. This CDR3 is 16 amino acids long. Trimming removed 4 bases at V and 6 bases at J, with 18 bases between. Each CDR3 protein gets one entry after TCRdb re-called the RACE reads with MiXCR. Of around 110,000 distinct CDR3 sequences in the sample, about 12% were seen once. This clonotype was recorded many times. Its antigen is unidentified. The sequence was obtained from a woman in her fifties or sixties with alopecia areata. Some clones in this sample may be carry-over from other donors' samples. This sample comprised whole blood, obtained in connection with sensitization to the hapten diphenylcyclopropenone (DPC). V usage is TRBV6-5 and J usage is TRBJ1-4, with D maybe TRBD1 (5 bases). The CDR3 region is CASSSLSGVLDEKLFF. The CDR3 bases are TGTGCCAGCAGTTCCCTCTCGGGGGTATTGGATGAAAAACTGTTTTTT.